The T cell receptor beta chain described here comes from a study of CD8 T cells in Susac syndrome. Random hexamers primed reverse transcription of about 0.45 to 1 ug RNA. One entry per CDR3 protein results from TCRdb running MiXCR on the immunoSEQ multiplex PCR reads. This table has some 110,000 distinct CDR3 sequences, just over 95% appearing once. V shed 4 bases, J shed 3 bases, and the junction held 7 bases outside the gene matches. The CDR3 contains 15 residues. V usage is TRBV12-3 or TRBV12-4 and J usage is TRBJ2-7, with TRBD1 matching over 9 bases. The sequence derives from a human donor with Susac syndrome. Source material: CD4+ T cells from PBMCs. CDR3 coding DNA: TGTGCCAGCAGTTCACACCGGGACAGGGTCTACGAGCAGTACTTC. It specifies CASSSHRDRVYEQYF.